These T cell receptor beta chains were read from a single sample in a study of T cell repertoires in cytomegalovirus infection. The antigens of these receptors remain unknown. TCRdb re-called the reads through MiXCR, storing one row per CDR3 protein. Of 750,000 to 900,000 distinct CDR3 sequences listed, 25% to 35% were seen once; the top ten hold approximately 14%. The sample in question was cultured CD8+ T cells from PBMCs, obtained from culture after CMV antigen stimulation. Receptor source: a human donor in good health (CMV status not recorded). Some clones in this sample may be carry-over from other donors' samples. Both conserved end residues are part of each CDR3. D genes are given only for firm matches. Expanded clones are given a class, and other clones once, few, many or no size at all.

v_call	clone_size	d_call	j_call	cdr3_nt	cdr3_aa
TRBV10-3	NA	NA	TRBJ2-1	TGTGCCATCAGTGAGTCGTCTTGGGATGAGCAGTTCTTC	CAISESSWDEQFF
TRBV4-3	NA	TRBD1	TRBJ2-2	TGCGCCAGCAGCCACCTAACCGGGACAGGGCCCGGGGAGCTGTTTTTT	CASSHLTGTGPGELFF
TRBV7-9	many	NA	TRBJ2-7	TGTGCCAGCAGTTCAGACACCTACGAGCAGTACTTC	CASSSDTYEQYF
TRBV15	NA	NA	TRBJ2-7	TGTGCCACCAGCGGATCAGGTGTCTCCTACGAGCAGTACTTC	CATSGSGVSYEQYF
TRBV6-5	NA	NA	TRBJ2-3	TGTGCCAGCAGTTACTCAGGAGGGGCTCACACAGATACGCAGTATTTT	CASSYSGGAHTDTQYF
TRBV12-3/TRBV12-4	few	TRBD2	TRBJ2-3	TGTGCCAGCAGTAAAGCGGGGGGCTTAGATACGCAGTATTTT	CASSKAGGLDTQYF
TRBV27	few	NA	TRBJ2-7	TGTGCCAGCAGTTTAGGACAGAGGGCCGAGCAGTACTTC	CASSLGQRAEQYF
TRBV5-5	few	NA	TRBJ2-5	TGTGCCAGCAGCTTAAGGACAATGGGGGAAGAGACCCAGTACTTC	CASSLRTMGEETQYF
TRBV7-8	many	TRBD1	TRBJ1-2	TGTGCCAGCAGCTCTGGACAGGGGAGGAATGGCTACACCTTC	CASSSGQGRNGYTF
TRBV24-1	few	TRBD1	TRBJ2-1	TGTGCCACCAGTGAACCCCGACAGGGGTCTGGGAATGAGCAGTTCTTC	CATSEPRQGSGNEQFF
TRBV5-1	NA	TRBD1	TRBJ2-7	TGCGCCAGCAGCCCTGGGACAGGGGGAATTCAGGAGCAGTACTTC	CASSPGTGGIQEQYF
TRBV20-1	few	NA	TRBJ1-1	TGCAGTGCTAGAGAGCGGGGAGGCACTGAAGCTTTCTTT	CSARERGGTEAFF
TRBV7-8	NA	NA	TRBJ2-5	TGTGTCAGCAGCCCCCGGGACCCAGAGACCCAGTACTTC	CVSSPRDPETQYF
TRBV9	NA	TRBD1	TRBJ2-2	TGTGCCAGCAGCGTCGGCTCGACAGGGGTGAACACCGGGGAGCTGTTTTTT	CASSVGSTGVNTGELFF
TRBV29-1	NA	NA	TRBJ2-2	TGCAGCGTTGGAGGTCCGAACACCGGGGAGCTGTTTTTT	CSVGGPNTGELFF
TRBV7-2	many	TRBD1	TRBJ1-1	TGTGCCAGCAGCGCGGACAGGGGGCTTGGGAACACTGAAGCTTTCTTT	CASSADRGLGNTEAFF
TRBV7-9	few	NA	TRBJ1-2	TGTGCCAGCAGCCCCATCCCGGATGGCTACACCTTC	CASSPIPDGYTF
TRBV4-1	NA	NA	TRBJ1-5	TGCGCCAGCAGCCAAGGATTTGGGAGTCAGCCCCAGCATTTT	CASSQGFGSQPQHF
TRBV2	few	NA	TRBJ1-2	TGTGCCAGCATTCGAGGGAGGGAGAAGAAGCGGGGCTACACCTTC	CASIRGREKKRGYTF
TRBV6-6	NA	NA	TRBJ2-5	TGTGCCAGCAGTTCGGAGTACCAAGAGACCCAGTACTTC	CASSSEYQETQYF
TRBV6-4	NA	NA	TRBJ1-1	TGTGCCAGCAGTGAACTCTCGAACACTGAAGCTTTCTTT	CASSELSNTEAFF
TRBV15	NA	TRBD1	TRBJ1-2	TGTGCCACCAGCAGTTGGCAGGGGGCAAGGGGTGGCTACACCTTC	CATSSWQGARGGYTF
TRBV27	few	NA	TRBJ2-6	TGTGCCAGCAGTCTCGCAGCTGGGGCCAACGTCCTGACTTTC	CASSLAAGANVLTF
TRBV7-2	many	NA	TRBJ1-1	TGTGCCAGCAGCATGTTTACGGGACCTCCGAACACTGAAGCTTTCTTT	CASSMFTGPPNTEAFF
TRBV20-1	NA	NA	TRBJ2-3	TGCAGTGCAAAAGGGGGTCCGAGGTCAGATACGCAGTATTTT	CSAKGGPRSDTQYF
TRBV27	few	NA	TRBJ1-5	TGTGCCAGCAGTTTTGTCGGCGGGGATCAGCCCCAGCATTTT	CASSFVGGDQPQHF
TRBV7-9	NA	TRBD2	TRBJ2-5	TGTGCCAGCAGTTCCTCCTGGGATAGCGGGGGGGCCCGGGAGACCCAGTACTTC	CASSSSWDSGGARETQYF
TRBV6-1	many	NA	TRBJ2-5	TGTGCCAGCAGGGCTGCCCAAGAGACCCAGTACTTC	CASRAAQETQYF
TRBV5-4	NA	NA	TRBJ2-7	TGTGCCAGCAGCTTGGGATGGACCACCAGCGGCGAGCAGTACTTC	CASSLGWTTSGEQYF
TRBV7-4	few	NA	TRBJ2-7	TGTGCCAGCAGCTTTCCGGGCGACTCCTACGAGCAGTACTTC	CASSFPGDSYEQYF
TRBV7-9	NA	NA	TRBJ2-1	TGTGCCAGCAGCGGACCGGCGGGGAGCGCCTACAATGAGCAGTTCTTC	CASSGPAGSAYNEQFF
TRBV19	NA	NA	TRBJ1-2	TGTGCCAGTAAACGGGCTACCAACTATGGCTACACCTTC	CASKRATNYGYTF
TRBV4-3	few	NA	TRBJ2-2	TGCGCCAGCAGTCACTCTGTCGGGCCGGACACCGGGGAGCTGTTTTTT	CASSHSVGPDTGELFF
TRBV19	few	NA	TRBJ1-5	TGTGCCAGTAGTATCCGCCAGCGTAATCAGCCCCAGCATTTT	CASSIRQRNQPQHF
TRBV7-9	many	NA	TRBJ2-7	TGTGCCAGCAGCCCAGGGACATCGGGCTACGAGCAGTACTTC	CASSPGTSGYEQYF
TRBV12-3/TRBV12-4	NA	NA	TRBJ2-3	TGTGCCAGCAGTCCAGGGACTTCAACCCAGATCACAGATACGCAGTATTTT	CASSPGTSTQITDTQYF
TRBV11-2	few	TRBD1	TRBJ2-7	TGTGCCAGCAGCGAGACAGGGTCTATCTCCTACGAGCAGTACTTC	CASSETGSISYEQYF
TRBV6-5	few	TRBD1	TRBJ2-1	TGTGCCAGCAGTTACTTCTCCCCGGGACAGGGAATCTCCTACAATGAGCAGTTCTTC	CASSYFSPGQGISYNEQFF
TRBV5-1	NA	NA	TRBJ1-1	TGCGCCAGCAGCCCAAAGGGGGAGACTGAAGCTTTCTTT	CASSPKGETEAFF
TRBV7-6	once	NA	TRBJ2-1	TGTGCCAGCAGCCCGGGAATCAGCAATGAGCAGTTCTTC	CASSPGISNEQFF
TRBV9	NA	NA	TRBJ2-7	TGTGCCAGCAGCGTAGGAACAACCGCCGCCAACGAGCAGTACTTC	CASSVGTTAANEQYF
TRBV6-6	NA	NA	TRBJ2-5	TGTGCCAGCAGTTTTTCCAGGGGTGGAGAGACCCAGTACTTC	CASSFSRGGETQYF
TRBV20-1	NA	NA	TRBJ1-5	TGCAGTGCTAATATCGGGGGCCTGAATCAGCCCCAGCATTTT	CSANIGGLNQPQHF
TRBV12-3/TRBV12-4	few	NA	TRBJ1-4	TGTGCCAGCAGATACATAGGCGGGCTATTGAATGAAAAACTGTTTTTT	CASRYIGGLLNEKLFF
TRBV27	few	NA	TRBJ2-6	TGTGCCAGCAGTTTACTATGGGGGGACATCCACTCTGGGGCCAACGTCCTGACTTTC	CASSLLWGDIHSGANVLTF
TRBV7-6	NA	NA	TRBJ2-2	TGTGCCAGCAGCGACCTAATTAACAGGGATACCCTGGACACCGGGGAGCTGTTTTTT	CASSDLINRDTLDTGELFF
TRBV6-5	few	NA	TRBJ1-1	TGTGCCAGCAGTTCGTTTAACTCGAACACTGAAGCTTTCTTT	CASSSFNSNTEAFF
TRBV20-1	NA	NA	TRBJ2-1	TGCAGTGCTACACTAGGAATGGGAAATGAGCAGTTCTTC	CSATLGMGNEQFF
TRBV7-9	few	NA	TRBJ2-1	TGTGCCAGCAGCTCCAGGACAGTCTACAATGAGCAGTTCTTC	CASSSRTVYNEQFF
TRBV5-1	NA	TRBD2	TRBJ2-2	TGCGCCAGCAGCTTGACTAGCGGGGGGTTTTACACTTTTACCGGGGAGCTGTTTTTT	CASSLTSGGFYTFTGELFF
TRBV28	few	NA	TRBJ1-1	TGTGCCAGCAGTTTCGAGGTCGGGTTCGGGAACACTGAAGCTTTCTTT	CASSFEVGFGNTEAFF
TRBV19	NA	NA	TRBJ1-1	TGTGCCAGTAGTCCCTCTGGAGGGTACACTGAAGCTTTCTTT	CASSPSGGYTEAFF
TRBV7-4	NA	TRBD2	TRBJ2-5	TGTGCCAGCAGTTCAAAGGCGGGGGGGCGAGAGACCCAGTACTTC	CASSSKAGGRETQYF
TRBV14	NA	TRBD1	TRBJ1-1	TGTGCCAGCAGCTTCCGGAGGACAGGGGCTGAAGCTTTCTTT	CASSFRRTGAEAFF
TRBV12-5	once	TRBD1	TRBJ1-1	TGTGCTAGCCAAACTCGGGACAGGGAAGCTTTCTTT	CASQTRDREAFF
TRBV12-5	NA	TRBD1	TRBJ1-2	TGTGCTAGTGGTTTCGGGACAGACGTCAACTATGGCTACACCTTC	CASGFGTDVNYGYTF
TRBV12-3/TRBV12-4	NA	NA	TRBJ1-1	TGTGCCAGCAGTTCCAACCCCTTTAGGGAAACTGAAGCTTTCTTT	CASSSNPFRETEAFF
TRBV5-6	many	NA	TRBJ2-2	TGTGCCAGCAGCTTGGCCGGGGCCCACGGGGAGCTGTTTTTT	CASSLAGAHGELFF
TRBV6-5	NA	NA	TRBJ2-7	TGTGCCAGCGGAGGAGACTACGAGCAGTACTTC	CASGGDYEQYF
TRBV7-8	NA	TRBD1	TRBJ1-5	TGTGCCAGCAGCTACGCCGGGACAGGGGGCGGGTGGTATTTT	CASSYAGTGGGWYF